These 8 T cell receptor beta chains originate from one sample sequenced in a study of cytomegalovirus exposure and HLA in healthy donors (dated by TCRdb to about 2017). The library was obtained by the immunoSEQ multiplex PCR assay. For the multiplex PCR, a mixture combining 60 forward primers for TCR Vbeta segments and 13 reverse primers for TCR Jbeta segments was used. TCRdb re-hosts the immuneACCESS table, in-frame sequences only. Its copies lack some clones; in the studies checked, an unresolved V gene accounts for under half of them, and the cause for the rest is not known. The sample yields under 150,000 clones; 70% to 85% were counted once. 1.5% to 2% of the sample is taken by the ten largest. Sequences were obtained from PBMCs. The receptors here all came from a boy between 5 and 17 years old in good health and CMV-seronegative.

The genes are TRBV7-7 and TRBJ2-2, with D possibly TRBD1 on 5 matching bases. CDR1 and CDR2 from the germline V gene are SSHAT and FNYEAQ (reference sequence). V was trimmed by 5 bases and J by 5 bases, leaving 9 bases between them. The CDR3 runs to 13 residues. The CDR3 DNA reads TGTGCCAGCAGCAGCAGGGAAACCGGGGAGCTGTTTTTT. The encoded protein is CASSSRETGELFF.

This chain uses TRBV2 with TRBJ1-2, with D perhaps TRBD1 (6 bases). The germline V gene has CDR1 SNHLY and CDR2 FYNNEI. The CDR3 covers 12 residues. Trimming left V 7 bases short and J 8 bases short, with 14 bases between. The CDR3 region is CASIQGSDGYTF. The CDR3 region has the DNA TGTGCCAGCATCCAGGGGTCGGACGGCTACACCTTC.

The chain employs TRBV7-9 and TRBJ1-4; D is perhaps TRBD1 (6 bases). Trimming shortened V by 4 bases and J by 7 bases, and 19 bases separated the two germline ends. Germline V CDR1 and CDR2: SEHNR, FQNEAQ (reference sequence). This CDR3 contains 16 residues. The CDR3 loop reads CASSSPRQDRGEKLFF. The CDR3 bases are TGTGCCAGCAGCTCCCCCCGACAGGATCGGGGTGAAAAACTGTTTTTT.

DNA of the CDR3: TGTGCCAGCACGCGGATGGGTGGCTACGAGCAGTACTTC. Encoded protein: CASTRMGGYEQYF. The genes are TRBV7-2 and TRBJ2-7; the D is unclear. This CDR3 contains 13 residues. Germline assignment: CDR1 SGHTA and CDR2 FQGNSA. Trimming stripped 7 bases from V and 3 bases from J, with 13 bases between.

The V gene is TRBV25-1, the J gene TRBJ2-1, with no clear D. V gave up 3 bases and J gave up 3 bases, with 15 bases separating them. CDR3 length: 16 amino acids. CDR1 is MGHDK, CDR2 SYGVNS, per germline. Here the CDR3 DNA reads TGTGCCAGCAGTGATACGGGTGCCCCTCTCTACAATGAGCAGTTCTTC. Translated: CASSDTGAPLYNEQFF.

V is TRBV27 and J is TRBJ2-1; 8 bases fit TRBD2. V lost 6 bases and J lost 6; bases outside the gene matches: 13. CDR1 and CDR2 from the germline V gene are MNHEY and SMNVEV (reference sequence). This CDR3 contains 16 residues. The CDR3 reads CASRLLTGGRLNEQFF. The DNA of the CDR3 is TGTGCCAGCAGACTCCTCACGGGGGGGCGACTCAATGAGCAGTTCTTC.

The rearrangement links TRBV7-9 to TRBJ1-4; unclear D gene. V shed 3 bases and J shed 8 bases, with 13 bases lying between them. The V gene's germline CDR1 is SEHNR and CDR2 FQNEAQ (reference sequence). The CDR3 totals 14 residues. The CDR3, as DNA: TGTGCCAGCAGCTTGCGCGTTGGGGAGGAAAAACTGTTTTTT. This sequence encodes CASSLRVGEEKLFF.

The CDR3 region has the DNA TGTGCCAGCAGCTCCGACAGGTTAAATTTAAACACTGAAGCTTTCTTT. Amino acid sequence: CASSSDRLNLNTEAFF. This chain uses TRBV11-1 with TRBJ1-1; a weak D match, TRBD1 (6 bases). V dropped 4 bases and J dropped 2 bases, with 17 bases sitting between them. Germline-derived CDR1 and CDR2 are SGHAT and FQDESV (reference sequence). The CDR3 has 16 amino acids.